The present T cell receptor beta chain was sequenced within a study of T cell responses to AZD1222 COVID-19 vaccine. This table comes from immunoSEQ multiplex PCR, and its TCRdb copy is limited to in-frame clones, with some not included. The data hold 140,000 to 150,000 clones, with 93% observed a single time. From germline, CDR1 is SNHLY and CDR2 FYNNEI. Trimming removed 8 bases from V and 0 bases from J, with 10 bases in between. The CDR3 length is 13 residues. Note on this clone: As yet, its antigen is unknown.

Study-wide results and caveats: Of the AZD1222 recipients, only six were seropositive at baseline. Clonal diversity was possibly underestimated, and white British individuals and females predominated among donors.

The chain has TRBV2 and TRBJ1-1, with D hard to call. The source was peripheral blood, collected on day 0 of AZD1222 vaccination. This clonotype originated in an adult in good health. This CDR3 reads CASRGELNTEAFF. The CDR3 DNA is TGTGCCAGCCGTGGAGAACTGAACACTGAAGCTTTCTTT. The full variable domain, its missing parts supplied by reference TRBV2 and TRBJ1-1, is EPEVTQTPSHQVTQMGQEVILRCVPISNHLYFYWYRQILGQKVEFLVSFYNNEISEKSEIFDDQFSVERPDGSNFTLKIRSTKLEDSAMYFCASRGELNTEAFFGQGTRLTVV.